This paragraph reports one T cell receptor (beta chain). The sample comes from a study of blood T cell repertoires in COVID-19. Sequencing used immunoSEQ multiplex PCR; TCRdb keeps in-frame clones, though not all of them. The sample lists some 180,000 clones; roughly 83% were seen once. Germline V gene sequence: CDR1 MGHDK, CDR2 SYGVNS. The CDR3 contains 14 residues. Trimming removed 8 bases from V and 5 bases from J; junction bases left unmatched: 7. The TCR comes from a woman aged 40 to 50 with COVID-19, enrolled during active disease. The chain links TRBV25-1 to TRBJ2-1; 9 bases map to TRBD2. The material sequenced was peripheral blood. The CDR3 sequence: CASRSAGGNNEQFF. CDR3 nucleotides: TGTGCCAGCCGTTCGGCGGGAGGGAACAATGAGCAGTTCTTC.